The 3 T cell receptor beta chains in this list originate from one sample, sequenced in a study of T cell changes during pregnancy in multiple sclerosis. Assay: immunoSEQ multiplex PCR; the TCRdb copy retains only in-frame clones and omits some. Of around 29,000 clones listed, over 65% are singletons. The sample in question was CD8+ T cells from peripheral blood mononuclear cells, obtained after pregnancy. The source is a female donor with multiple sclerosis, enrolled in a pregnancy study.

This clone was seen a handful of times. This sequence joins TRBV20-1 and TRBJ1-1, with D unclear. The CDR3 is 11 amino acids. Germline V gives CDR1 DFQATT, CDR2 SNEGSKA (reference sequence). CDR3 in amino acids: CSTSENTEAFF. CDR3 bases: TGCAGCACCAGTGAGAACACTGAAGCTTTCTTT.

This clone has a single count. In nucleotides, the CDR3 is TGTGCCAGCAGTTGGGGACAGGGCGAGCAGTACTTC. Translated: CASSWGQGEQYF. The chain has TRBV6-5 and TRBJ2-7; 9 bases match TRBD1. The junction had 1 base not matched to a gene; V was cut back by 4 bases and J by 6 bases. Germline V CDR1 and CDR2: MNHEY, SVGAGI. This CDR3 is built from 12 residues.

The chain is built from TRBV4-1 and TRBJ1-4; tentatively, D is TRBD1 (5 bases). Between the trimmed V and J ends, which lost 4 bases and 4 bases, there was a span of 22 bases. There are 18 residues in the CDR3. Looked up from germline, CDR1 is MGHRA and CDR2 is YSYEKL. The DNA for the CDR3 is TGCGCCAGCAGCCGGCCGCCGGGGGGTTTCTGGGGTAATGAAAAACTGTTTTTT. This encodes CASSRPPGGFWGNEKLFF.